This T cell receptor beta chain is from a study of blood T cell repertoires in COVID-19. Study summary: Whether acute or convalescent, the COVID-19 samples came from the United States, Italy and Spain. Sample material is recorded as cDNA or gDNA derived from T cells, B-cell-depleted T cells, or PBMCs.

V was pared by 0 bases and J by 4 bases, with 11 bases between. The CDR3 loop spans 15 amino acids. From germline, CDR1 is SGHRS and CDR2 YFSETQ. As handled by the study authors: Reference gene primers were amplified, and this amplification served to estimate nucleated cell counts. The method was immunoSEQ multiplex PCR; TCRdb's version includes in-frame clones alone and lacks a portion of them. V and J calls and clone size are copied from that table; D and trimming were computed from the DNA. The sample has 120,000 to 150,000 clones; 75% to 85% are singletons. The receptor was isolated from a man aged 45-65 years with acute or convalescent COVID-19. The sample consisted of peripheral blood. The chain combines TRBV5-1 with TRBJ2-1; perhaps TRBD1 as D (6 bases). As DNA, the CDR3 is TGCGCCAGCAGCTTGGCCTTAGGGGGTTACAATGAGCAGTTCTTC. As protein: CASSLALGGYNEQFF.